This T cell receptor beta chain was captured by sequencing in a study of blood T cell repertoires in COVID-19. Profiled with immunoSEQ multiplex PCR; TCRdb holds only in-frame clones, not every one. The profile covers about 49,000 clones, with 81% appearing a single time and around 20% taken by the ten largest. The receptor was isolated from a woman of 80 years or more with COVID-19, enrolled during active disease. What was sequenced was peripheral blood.

The CDR3 DNA reads as TGTGCCAGCAGCCCTGCCCCGGACAGGGGGAAAATCCGGAACGAGCAGTACTTC. It is translated as CASSPAPDRGKIRNEQYF. This chain links TRBV7-9 with TRBJ2-7; 10 bases are a match to TRBD1. Germline CDR1 is SEHNR and CDR2 is FQNEAQ (reference sequence). J gave up 5 bases and V 5 bases, and 18 bases lay outside the gene matches. The CDR3 spans 18 residues. The full variable domain, completed using reference TRBV7-9 and TRBJ2-7, is DTGVSQNPRHKITKRGQNVTFRCDPISEHNRLYWYRQTLGQGPEFLTYFQNEAQLEKSRLLSDRFSAERPKGSFSTLEIQRTEQGDSAMYLCASSPAPDRGKIRNEQYFGPGTRLTVT.